The 6 T cell receptor beta chains below come from one sample, sequenced in a study of long-term antiretroviral therapy in people with HIV (dated 2022 in TCRdb). Sequencing of the TRB variable region was done with the immunoSEQ hsTCRB v3.0 assay at survey level resolution. As stored in TCRdb, this immuneACCESS dataset retains in-frame rearrangements with V and J assigned. A fraction of the clones does not appear; measured against another copy, unresolved V genes explain less than half of the discrepancy, and the remainder lacks a known reason. This sample holds around 15,000 clones; roughly 81% were observed only once. Of the sample, around 5.3% falls within the top ten clones. The sample was unsorted PBMCs, taken 0.5 years after starting antiretroviral therapy. The source is a middle-aged woman with HIV.

The CDR3, as DNA: TGTGCCAGCAGCCTCCAAAGTAGCTCCTACGAGCAGTACTTC. It specifies CASSLQSSSYEQYF. V usage is TRBV7-2 and J usage is TRBJ2-7; D is undetermined. The V end lost 5 bases, the J end lost 0 bases, and 11 bases lay between the germline ends. Germline CDR1 and CDR2: SGHTA and FQGNSA. CDR3 length: 14 residues.

This chain joins TRBV18 and TRBJ1-5; D gene uncertain. Germline CDR1 reads KGHSH; CDR2 reads LQKENI. The germline V and J ends were trimmed by 2 bases and 3 bases, with 8 bases remaining between them. This CDR3 has 14 amino acids. The CDR3 coding sequence is TGTGCCAGCTCACCAGCGGCGGTCAATCAGCCCCAGCATTTT. Residues: CASSPAAVNQPQHF.

This sequence joins TRBV11-2 and TRBJ2-7, with TRBD2 matching 12 bases. This CDR3 is 15 amino acids long. Unmatched junction bases numbered 4, after V lost 2 bases and J lost 5 bases. Germline CDR1 and CDR2: SGHAT and FQNNGV. The CDR3 bases are TGTGCCAGCAGCTTAAGTACTAGCGGGAGGAACGAGCAGTACTTC. This encodes CASSLSTSGRNEQYF.

This chain uses TRBV2 with TRBJ2-7; 7 bases are shared with TRBD2. This CDR3 has 15 amino acids. The germline V gene has CDR1 SNHLY and CDR2 FYNNEI. V gave up 4 bases and J gave up 1 base; unmatched junction bases: 7. The CDR3 nucleotides are TGTGCCAGCAGTGGGGAGGGCCTAGGGTCCTACGAGCAGTACTTC. This sequence encodes CASSGEGLGSYEQYF.

V gene TRBV7-9 combines with J gene TRBJ2-2; no definite D call. V lost 5 bases and J lost 5, with 6 bases in between. Germline-derived CDR1 and CDR2 are SEHNR and FQNEAQ (reference sequence). This CDR3 contains 12 residues. CDR3 DNA: TGTGCCAGCAGCCCCCCGACCGGGGAGCTGTTTTTT. This sequence encodes CASSPPTGELFF.

V and J are TRBV27 and TRBJ1-4; the D is unclear. The V end was cut by 5 bases, the J end by 7 bases, with 11 bases between. The CDR3 consists of 13 residues. The germline gives CDR1 MNHEY, CDR2 SMNVEV (reference sequence). CDR3 sequence: CASSPRLGEKLFF. DNA for the CDR3: TGTGCCAGCAGTCCTCGCCTCGGTGAAAAACTGTTTTTT.